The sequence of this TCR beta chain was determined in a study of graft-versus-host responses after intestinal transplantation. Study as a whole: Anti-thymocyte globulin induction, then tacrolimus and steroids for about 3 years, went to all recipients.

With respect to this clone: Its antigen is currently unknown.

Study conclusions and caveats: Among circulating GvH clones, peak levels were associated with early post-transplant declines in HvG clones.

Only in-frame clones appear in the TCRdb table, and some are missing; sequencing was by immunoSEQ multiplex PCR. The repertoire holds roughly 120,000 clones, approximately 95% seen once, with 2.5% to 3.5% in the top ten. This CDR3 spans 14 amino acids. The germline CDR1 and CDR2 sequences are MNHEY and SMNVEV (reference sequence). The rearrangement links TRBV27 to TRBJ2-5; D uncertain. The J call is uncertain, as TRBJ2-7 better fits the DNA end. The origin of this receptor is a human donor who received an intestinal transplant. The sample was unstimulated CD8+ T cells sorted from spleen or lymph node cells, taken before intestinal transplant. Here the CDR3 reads CASSLSPFAYEQYF. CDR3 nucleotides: TGTGCCAGCAGTTTATCGCCCTTTGCCTACGAGCAGTACTTC.